What follows is one T cell receptor beta chain and its context. Its target is not known. This entry is derived from a study of shared clonotypes between healthy human individuals. General study points: Non-shared clonotypes displayed generation probabilities falling below those of clonotypes present in all four donors. Memory subsets generally showed lower estimated richness than naive subsets.

This CDR3 comprises 15 residues. CDR1 is ENHRY, CDR2 SYGVKD, per germline. The V segment lost 3 bases and the J segment 10 bases; nucleotides outside the gene matches: 10. Assay: immunoSEQ multiplex PCR; the TCRdb copy retains only in-frame clones and omits some. Of fewer than 1.6 million clones listed, approximately 98.5% were seen once; the top ten hold around 0.33%. The authors divided CD4+ cells into CD45RA+ naive and CD45RA-negative memory subsets. The TCR was taken from a man younger than 45 in good health. Input material: naive CD4+ T cells sorted from blood. Subset described: CD45RA+ positively selected. The rearrangement joins TRBV10-3 to TRBJ2-1, with 9 bases identical to TRBD2. The CDR3 nucleotides read TGTGCCATCAGTGACGGACTAGCGCATCATTACGAGCAGTTCTTC. Translation: CAISDGLAHHYEQFF.